This T cell receptor beta chain is drawn from a study of T cell clones after liver transplantation. Repertoires were generated with immunoSEQ multiplex PCR, while TCRdb's copy carries only in-frame clones and drops some. The table shows over 70,000 clones, with roughly 80% occurring only once. The V segment lost 0 bases and the J segment 0 bases; nucleotides outside the gene matches: 6. The CDR3 length is 17 residues. Germline V gives CDR1 LNHNV, CDR2 YYDKDF (reference sequence). The V and J genes are TRBV15 and TRBJ2-3, with 7 bases that match TRBD2. This TCR was recovered from a human patient who received a liver transplant. Some of these T cells may belong to the graft donor. The specimen comprised CD4+ T cells from blood, sampled 12 months after liver transplant. CDR3 protein: CATSRDLAVLSTDTQYF. In DNA, the CDR3 is TGTGCCACCAGCAGAGATCTAGCGGTCCTTAGCACAGATACGCAGTATTTT.